The rows below give T cell receptor beta chains drawn from one sample of a study of blood T cell repertoires in COVID-19. Clones were read by immunoSEQ multiplex PCR, and TCRdb kept only the in-frame ones, dropping some. The sample holds 150,000 to 200,000 clones, under 85% seen once. Sequenced input: peripheral blood. The origin of the receptors is a woman in her 70s with COVID-19, enrolled during active disease. Both conserved end residues are part of each CDR3. D genes are given only for firm matches. Clone size appears in some rows only: once, few, many, or a class for an expanded clone.

>TRBJ2-7|TRBV19|-|TRBD2
CASSNLGRESGEQYF
TGTGCCAGTAGTAACCTCGGGCGGGAGAGCGGTGAGCAGTACTTC
>TRBJ1-2|TRBV29-1|few|-
CSAMTDLNYGYTF
TGCAGCGCCATGACAGACCTTAACTATGGCTACACCTTC
>TRBJ2-1|TRBV18|-|-
CASSPPLDVDEQFF
TGTGCCAGCTCACCACCGCTAGATGTGGATGAGCAGTTCTTC
>TRBJ2-1|TRBV24-1|-|TRBD2
CATSDVSAGYSYNEQFF
TGTGCCACCAGTGACGTATCAGCGGGATACTCCTACAATGAGCAGTTCTTC
>TRBJ1-1|TRBV5-1|few|TRBD1
CASSLDRGEAFF
TGCGCCAGCAGCCTAGACAGGGGGGAAGCTTTCTTT
>TRBJ2-5|TRBV28|-|TRBD2
CASSWTGAGGSPGTQYF
TGTGCCAGCAGTTGGACAGGAGCGGGAGGATCGCCGGGGACCCAGTACTTC
>TRBJ1-5|TRBV27|-|TRBD1
CASSSDRDQPQHF
TGTGCCAGCAGCTCGGACAGGGATCAGCCCCAGCATTTT
>TRBJ2-5|TRBV5-8|few|TRBD2
CASSLVGLAGGGIQTQYF
TGTGCCAGCAGCTTGGTGGGACTAGCGGGAGGAGGAATCCAGACCCAGTACTTC
>TRBJ2-1|TRBV7-3|-|TRBD2
CASSPRLAGGTDEQFF
TGTGCCAGCAGCCCAAGACTAGCGGGAGGGACGGATGAGCAGTTCTTC
>TRBJ1-2|TRBV7-9|-|TRBD1
CASSLDGTVNGYTF
TGTGCCAGCAGCTTAGATGGGACAGTCAATGGCTACACCTTC
>TRBJ1-1|TRBV7-9|-|-
CASSLPLMNTEAFF
TGTGCCAGCAGCTTACCCTTAATGAACACTGAAGCTTTCTTT
>TRBJ1-3|TRBV11-2|-|-
CASSLRGSIYF
TGTGCCAGCAGCCTTAGGGGGAGTATATATTTT
>TRBJ2-3|TRBV7-9|-|-
CASSRASGTQMQSTDTQYF
TGTGCCAGCAGCCGCGCCTCCGGGACACAAATGCAGAGCACAGATACGCAGTATTTT
>TRBJ1-5|TRBV19|-|-
CASRIRDLNQPQHF
TGTGCCAGTAGAATCAGGGATCTCAATCAGCCCCAGCATTTT
>TRBJ2-7|TRBV27|few|-
CASSQDRRSYEQYF
TGTGCCAGCAGTCAGGACAGAAGGTCGTACGAGCAGTACTTC
>TRBJ2-1|TRBV9|-|-
CASSVGTSWEQFF
TGTGCCAGCAGCGTAGGAACGAGTTGGGAGCAGTTCTTC
>TRBJ1-3|TRBV5-8|-|-
CASSLSQFSGNTIYF
TGTGCCAGCAGCTTGTCACAGTTCTCTGGAAACACCATATATTTT
>TRBJ1-3|TRBV28|-|-
CASGALGRVGSGNTIYF
TGTGCCAGCGGAGCCCTCGGTCGAGTTGGCTCTGGAAACACCATATATTTT
>TRBJ2-7|TRBV5-1|-|TRBD2
CASRFFSGAYEQYF
TGCGCCAGCAGGTTCTTTAGCGGGGCCTACGAGCAGTACTTC
>TRBJ2-1|TRBV29-1|-|TRBD2
CSSERGYNEQFF
TGCAGCTCGGAGCGGGGTTACAATGAGCAGTTCTTC
>TRBJ1-1|TRBV4-2|-|-
CASSQVRGDYGLDTEAFF
TGTGCCAGCAGCCAAGTCCGTGGGGACTACGGCTTGGACACTGAAGCTTTCTTT
>TRBJ1-2|TRBV28|few|TRBD1
CASRRRGTGSTNYGYTF
TGTGCCAGCAGGCGTAGAGGGACAGGGTCGACGAACTATGGCTACACCTTC
>TRBJ1-2|TRBV2|-|-
CASSEAKTYF
TGTGCCAGCAGTGAAGCGAAGACATATTTC
>TRBJ1-3|TRBV5-1|-|TRBD1
CASSSGGGQGRYGNTIYF
TGCGCCAGCAGCTCGGGCGGCGGACAGGGGAGATATGGAAACACCATATATTTT
>TRBJ2-5|TRBV28|-|-
CASITARGDRETQYF
TGTGCCAGCATTACAGCCAGGGGGGATAGAGAGACCCAGTACTTC